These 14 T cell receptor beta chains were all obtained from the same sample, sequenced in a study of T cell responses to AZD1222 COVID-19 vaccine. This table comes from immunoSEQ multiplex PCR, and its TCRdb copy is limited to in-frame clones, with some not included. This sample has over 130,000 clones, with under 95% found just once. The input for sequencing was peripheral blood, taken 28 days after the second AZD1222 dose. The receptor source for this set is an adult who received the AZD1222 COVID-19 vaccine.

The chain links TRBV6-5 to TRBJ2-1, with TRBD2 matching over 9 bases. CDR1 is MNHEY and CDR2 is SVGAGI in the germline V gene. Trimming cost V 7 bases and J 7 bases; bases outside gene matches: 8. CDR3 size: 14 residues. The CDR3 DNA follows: TGTGCCAGCAATCACGAGACTAGCGGTAATGAGCAGTTCTTC. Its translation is CASNHETSGNEQFF.

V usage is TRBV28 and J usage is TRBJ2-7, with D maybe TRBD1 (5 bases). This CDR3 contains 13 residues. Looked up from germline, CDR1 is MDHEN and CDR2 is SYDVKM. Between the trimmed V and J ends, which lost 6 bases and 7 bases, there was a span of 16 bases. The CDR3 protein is CASRGPLLWEQYF. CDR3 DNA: TGTGCCAGCAGGGGGCCCCTCCTTTGGGAGCAGTACTTC.

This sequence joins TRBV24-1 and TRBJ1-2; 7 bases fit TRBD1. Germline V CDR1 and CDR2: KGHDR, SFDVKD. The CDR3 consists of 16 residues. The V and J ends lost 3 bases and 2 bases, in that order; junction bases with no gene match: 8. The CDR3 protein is CATSDTAGDSNYGYTF. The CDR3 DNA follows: TGTGCCACCAGTGATACCGCAGGGGACAGCAACTATGGCTACACCTTC.

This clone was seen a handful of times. The CDR3 reads CASTNAGVTGELFF. CDR3 sequence (DNA): TGTGCCAGCACCAACGCGGGGGTCACCGGGGAGCTGTTTTTT. The V and J genes are TRBV7-8 and TRBJ2-2, with 7 nucleotides matching TRBD2. The CDR3 runs to 14 residues. The germline V gene has CDR1 SGHVS and CDR2 FQNEAQ. V shed 7 bases and J 4 bases; nucleotides not matched to a gene: 6. Using reference TRBV7-8 and TRBJ2-2 for the parts outside the CDR3, the full variable domain is GAGVSQSPRYKVAKRGQDVALRCDPISGHVSLFWYQQALGQGPEFLTYFQNEAQLDKSGLPSDRFFAERPEGSVSTLKIQRTQQEDSAVYLCASTNAGVTGELFFGEGSRLTVL.

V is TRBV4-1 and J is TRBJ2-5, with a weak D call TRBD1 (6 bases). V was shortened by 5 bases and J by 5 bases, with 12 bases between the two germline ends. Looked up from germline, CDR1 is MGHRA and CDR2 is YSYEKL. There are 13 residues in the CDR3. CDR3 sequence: CASSGMQGETQYF. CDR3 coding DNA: TGCGCCAGCAGCGGAATGCAGGGGGAGACCCAGTACTTC.

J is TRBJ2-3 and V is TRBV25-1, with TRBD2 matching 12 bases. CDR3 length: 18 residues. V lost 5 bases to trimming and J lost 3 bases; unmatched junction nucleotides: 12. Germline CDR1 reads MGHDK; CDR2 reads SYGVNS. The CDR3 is CASSKGGTSGLGTDTQYF. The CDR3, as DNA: TGTGCCAGCAGTAAAGGAGGGACTAGCGGGTTGGGAACAGATACGCAGTATTTT.

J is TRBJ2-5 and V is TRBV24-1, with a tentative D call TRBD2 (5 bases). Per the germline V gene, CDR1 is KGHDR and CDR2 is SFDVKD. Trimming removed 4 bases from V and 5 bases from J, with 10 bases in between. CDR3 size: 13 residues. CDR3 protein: CATSEFSGETQYF. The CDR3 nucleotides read TGTGCCACCAGTGAATTTTCGGGGGAGACCCAGTACTTC.

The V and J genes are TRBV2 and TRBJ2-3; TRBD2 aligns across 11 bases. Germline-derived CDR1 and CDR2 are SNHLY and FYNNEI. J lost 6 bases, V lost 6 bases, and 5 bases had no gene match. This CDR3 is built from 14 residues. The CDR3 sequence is CASSRLAGRDTQYF. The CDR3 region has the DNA TGTGCCAGCAGCAGACTAGCGGGAAGGGATACGCAGTATTTT.

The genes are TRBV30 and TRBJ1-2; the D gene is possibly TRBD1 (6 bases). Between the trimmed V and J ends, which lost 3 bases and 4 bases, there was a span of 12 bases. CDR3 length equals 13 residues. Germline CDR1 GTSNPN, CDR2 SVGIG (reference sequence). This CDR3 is CAWRVQGRYGYTF. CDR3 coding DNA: TGTGCCTGGAGAGTTCAGGGGCGCTATGGCTACACCTTC.

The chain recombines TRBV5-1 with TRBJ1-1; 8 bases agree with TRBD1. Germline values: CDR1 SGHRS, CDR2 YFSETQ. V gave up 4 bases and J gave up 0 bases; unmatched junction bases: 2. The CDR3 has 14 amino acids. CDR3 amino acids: CASSGQGLNTEAFF. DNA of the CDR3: TGCGCCAGCAGCGGACAGGGATTGAACACTGAAGCTTTCTTT.

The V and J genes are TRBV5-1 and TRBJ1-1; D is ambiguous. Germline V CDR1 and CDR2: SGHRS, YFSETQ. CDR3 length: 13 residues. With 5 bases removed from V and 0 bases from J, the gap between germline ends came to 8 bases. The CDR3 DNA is TGCGCCAGCAGGGGAGCCCTGAACACTGAAGCTTTCTTT. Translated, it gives CASRGALNTEAFF. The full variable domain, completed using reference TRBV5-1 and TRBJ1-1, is KAGVTQTPRYLIKTRGQQVTLSCSPISGHRSVSWYQQTPGQGLQFLFEYFSETQRNKGNFPGRFSGRQFSNSRSEMNVSTLELGDSALYLCASRGALNTEAFFGQGTRLTVV.

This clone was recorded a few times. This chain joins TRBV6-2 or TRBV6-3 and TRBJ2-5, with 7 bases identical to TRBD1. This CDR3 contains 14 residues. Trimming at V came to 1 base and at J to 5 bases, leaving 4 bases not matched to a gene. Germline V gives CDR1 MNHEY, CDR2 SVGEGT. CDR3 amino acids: CASSYLAGGETQYF. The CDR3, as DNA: TGTGCCAGCAGTTACTTGGCAGGGGGTGAGACCCAGTACTTC.

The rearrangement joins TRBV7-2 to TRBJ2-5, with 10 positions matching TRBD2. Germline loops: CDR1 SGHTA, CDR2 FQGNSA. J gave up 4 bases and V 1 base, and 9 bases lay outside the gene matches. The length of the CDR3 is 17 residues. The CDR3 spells CASSLGASGRKRETQYF. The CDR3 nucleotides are TGTGCCAGCAGCTTAGGGGCTAGCGGGAGAAAGAGAGAGACCCAGTACTTC. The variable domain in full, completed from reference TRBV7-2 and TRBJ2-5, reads GAGVSQSPSNKVTEKGKDVELRCDPISGHTALYWYRQSLGQGLEFLIYFQGNSAPDKSGLPSDRFSAERTGGSVSTLTIQRTQQEDSAVYLCASSLGASGRKRETQYFGPGTRLLVL.

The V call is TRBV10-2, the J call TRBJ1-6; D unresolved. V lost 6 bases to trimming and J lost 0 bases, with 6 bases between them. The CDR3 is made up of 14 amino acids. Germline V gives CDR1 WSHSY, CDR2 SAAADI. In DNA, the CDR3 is TGCGCCAGCAGGGAGGTCTCCTATAATTCACCCCTCCACTTT. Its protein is CASREVSYNSPLHF.